The sequence of this T cell receptor (beta chain) was determined in a study of post-analysis software for immune sequencing data. Study context: Progressive-relapsing, secondary progressive and relapsing-remitting multiple sclerosis were among the disease courses included.

Unique molecular identifiers tagged the TCR beta cDNA libraries. The yield from about 1 to 10 million T cells was roughly 500,000 cDNA molecules in total. MiXCR was run by TCRdb on the PCR reads, yielding one entry per CDR3 protein. The sample lists around 440,000 distinct CDR3 sequences, roughly 45% occurring once. The germline V gene has CDR1 DFQATT and CDR2 SNEGSKA (reference sequence). The CDR3 has 15 residues. The ends were cut back, 5 bases at V and 5 bases at J, with 21 bases in the middle. To note about this clonotype: No antigen is known for it.

The study, taken as a whole, reports: Controls had lower frequencies than patients of about 5 TRBV segments, which included TRBV5-6, TRBV5-1 and TRBV20-1. Those samples that were prepared in the same batch co-clustered strongly by F measure. Controls' normalized Chao1 diversity significantly exceeded that of multiple sclerosis patients.

The rearrangement joins TRBV20-1 to TRBJ2-5; the D gene is possibly TRBD1 (6 bases). Sequencing input: blood. The clonotype originates from a girl aged 10 to 17 with multiple sclerosis. CDR3 sequence (DNA): TGCAGTGCTCCCTCAACAGGGCGAATGTGGGAGACCCAGTACTTC. Residues: CSAPSTGRMWETQYF.